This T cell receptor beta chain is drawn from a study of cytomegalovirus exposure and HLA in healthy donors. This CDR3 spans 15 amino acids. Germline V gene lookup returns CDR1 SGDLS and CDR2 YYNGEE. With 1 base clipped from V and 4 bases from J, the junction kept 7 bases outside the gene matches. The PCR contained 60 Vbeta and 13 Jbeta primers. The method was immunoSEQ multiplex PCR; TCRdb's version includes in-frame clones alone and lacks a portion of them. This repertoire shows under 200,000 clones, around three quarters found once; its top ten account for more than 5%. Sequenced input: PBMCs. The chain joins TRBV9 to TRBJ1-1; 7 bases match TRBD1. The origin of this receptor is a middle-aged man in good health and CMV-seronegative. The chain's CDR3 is CASSVSRQGGTEAFF. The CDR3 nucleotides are TGTGCCAGCAGCGTAAGTCGACAGGGTGGCACTGAAGCTTTCTTT.